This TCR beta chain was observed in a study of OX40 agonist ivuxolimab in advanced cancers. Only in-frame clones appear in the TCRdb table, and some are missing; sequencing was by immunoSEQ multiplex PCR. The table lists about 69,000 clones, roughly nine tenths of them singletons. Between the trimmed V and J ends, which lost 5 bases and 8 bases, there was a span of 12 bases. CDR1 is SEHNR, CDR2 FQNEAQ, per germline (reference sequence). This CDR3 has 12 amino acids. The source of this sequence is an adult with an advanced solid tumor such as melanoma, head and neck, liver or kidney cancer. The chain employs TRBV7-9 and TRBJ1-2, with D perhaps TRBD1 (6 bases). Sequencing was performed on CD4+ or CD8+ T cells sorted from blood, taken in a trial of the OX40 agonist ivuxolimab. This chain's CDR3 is CASSERGGGYTF. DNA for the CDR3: TGTGCCAGCAGCGAGAGGGGGGGCGGCTACACCTTC.